What follows are 8 T cell receptor beta chains derived from one specimen sequenced in a study of control samples from healthy donors and cancer patients. The table came from immunoSEQ multiplex PCR; TCRdb's copy has only in-frame clones and leaves some out. Of about 72,000 clones listed, 80% to 95% are singletons. The sequencing sample was made of blood. The origin of the receptors is a woman aged 55-70 years in good health.

This clone was detected once. The chain is built from TRBV28 and TRBJ1-2; 7 positions match TRBD1. The CDR3 sequence is 14 residues long. In germline, CDR1 is MDHEN, CDR2 SYDVKM. V lost 4 bases and J lost 5; bases outside the gene matches: 7. The CDR3 region is CASSYPDRVYGYTF. CDR3 nucleotides: TGTGCCAGCAGTTATCCCGACAGGGTGTATGGCTACACCTTC.

V usage is TRBV28 and J usage is TRBJ1-2; D is uncertain. CDR1 and CDR2 (germline): MDHEN, SYDVKM. The CDR3 covers 14 residues. The V end lost 7 bases, the J end lost 2 bases, and 14 bases lay between the germline ends. CDR3 DNA: TGTGCCAGCAAAACACCCGGACGGAACTATGGCTACACCTTC. It codes for CASKTPGRNYGYTF.

J is TRBJ1-5 and V is TRBV24-1; 7 nucleotides align to TRBD1. Germline V gene lookup returns CDR1 KGHDR and CDR2 SFDVKD. Trimming at V came to 6 bases and at J to 5 bases, leaving 27 bases not matched to a gene. This CDR3 spans 21 amino acids. CDR3 amino acids: CATSWRSGPGQLDEGHQPQHF. The CDR3 nucleotides are TGTGCCACCAGTTGGAGGTCGGGCCCGGGACAGCTGGATGAGGGGCATCAGCCCCAGCATTTT.

The V and J genes are TRBV5-1 and TRBJ2-5; D is unclear. Germline lookup yields CDR1 SGHRS and CDR2 YFSETQ. The CDR3 has 15 residues. The V end was cut by 2 bases, the J end by 2 bases, with 13 bases between. CDR3 loop: CASSLRPGSQETQYF. The CDR3 DNA sequence: TGCGCCAGCAGCTTAAGACCCGGGTCACAAGAGACCCAGTACTTC.

The chain is built from TRBV5-1 and TRBJ2-2; D remains unclear. The CDR3 runs to 14 residues. The germline gives CDR1 SGHRS, CDR2 YFSETQ. Trimming shortened V by 4 bases and J by 0 bases, and 7 bases separated the two germline ends. CDR3 in amino acids: CASSVGTNTGELFF. The CDR3 DNA follows: TGCGCCAGCAGCGTGGGGACGAACACCGGGGAGCTGTTTTTT.

V usage is TRBV7-9 and J usage is TRBJ1-6; no definite D call. Germline CDR1 is SEHNR and CDR2 is FQNEAQ (reference sequence). The CDR3 loop spans 16 amino acids. Trimming stripped 5 bases from V and 9 bases from J, with 20 bases between. The CDR3 DNA reads TGTGCCAGCAGCCCACTCCCGTTCGCTGGGTCTTCACCCCTCCACTTT. The encoded protein is CASSPLPFAGSSPLHF. Looking up the rest from reference TRBV7-9 and TRBJ1-6 gives the full variable domain: DTGVSQNPRHKITKRGQNVTFRCDPISEHNRLYWYRQTLGQGPEFLTYFQNEAQLEKSRLLSDRFSAERPKGSFSTLEIQRTEQGDSAMYLCASSPLPFAGSSPLHFGNGTRLTVT.

This clone has more than one count but fewer than ten. The rearrangement uses TRBV30 and TRBJ1-6; D unresolved. Germline V lookup: CDR1 GTSNPN, CDR2 SVGIG (reference sequence). The CDR3 covers 13 residues. The V gene lost 2 bases and the J gene lost 7 bases, with 9 bases spanning the gap. The DNA of the CDR3 is TGTGCCTGGAGTCCGGCCGGAAATTCACCCCTCCACTTT. Amino acid sequence: CAWSPAGNSPLHF.

This chain connects TRBV6-1 to TRBJ1-5; the D is unclear. The CDR3 extends over 11 amino acids. From germline, CDR1 is MNHNS and CDR2 SASEGT. The ends were cut back, 6 bases at V and 8 bases at J, with 8 bases in the middle. As DNA, the CDR3 is TGTGCCAGCAGGTCCCAAGAGCCCCAGCATTTT. It specifies CASRSQEPQHF.